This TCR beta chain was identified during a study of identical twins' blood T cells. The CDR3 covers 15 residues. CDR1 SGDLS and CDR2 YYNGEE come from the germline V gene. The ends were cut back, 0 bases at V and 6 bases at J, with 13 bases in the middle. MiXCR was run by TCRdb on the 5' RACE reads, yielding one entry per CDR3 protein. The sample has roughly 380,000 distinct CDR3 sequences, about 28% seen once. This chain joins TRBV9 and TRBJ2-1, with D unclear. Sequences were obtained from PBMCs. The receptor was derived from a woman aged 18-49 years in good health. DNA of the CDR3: TGTGCCAGCAGCGTAGATGGAAGCCGCGGCAATGAGCAGTTCTTC. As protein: CASSVDGSRGNEQFF.